This T cell receptor beta chain is from a study of cytomegalovirus exposure and HLA in healthy donors. The V segment lost 2 bases and the J segment 2 bases; nucleotides outside the gene matches: 5. The CDR3 length is 16 residues. Looked up from germline, CDR1 is SGDLS and CDR2 is YYNGEE. With 60 Vbeta and 13 Jbeta primers, the PCR was carried out. The repertoire was sequenced with immunoSEQ multiplex PCR; TCRdb's copy has only in-frame clones and lacks some. The sample lists about 160,000 clones; approximately 77% were seen once. The sequence was obtained from a man under 40 in good health and CMV-seropositive. The gene calls are TRBV9 and TRBJ2-3, with 10 bases fitting TRBD1. The specimen was PBMCs. CDR3 in DNA: TGTGCCAGCAGCGTGGGGACAGGGGCCCTCACAGATACGCAGTATTTT. It codes for CASSVGTGALTDTQYF.